Included here is one T cell receptor beta chain sequence, with context. Its antigen remains unidentified. No much larger clonotype is one base removed from it; base qualities were not supplied. High-throughput TCR beta sequencing profiled peripheral blood CD8+ and CD4+ T cells from healthy donors, Susac syndrome patients and multiple sclerosis patients. Treatment-naive patients with stable or active relapsing-remitting disease fulfilling revised McDonald criteria were used as multiple sclerosis controls. Bulk CD8+ and CD4+ T cells were purified by magnetic negative isolation, while CD8+ TEMRA cells were enriched using FACS. Blood was drawn into EDTA tubes, processed within 24 hours, and PBMCs were isolated by density gradient centrifugation. PBMCs intended for TCR sequencing were frozen in liquid nitrogen and were later thawed in a 37 degrees C water bath. The sorted or isolated CD4+, CD8+ and CD8+ TEMRA cells reached a purity of at least 90%.

The data were taken from a study of CD8 T cells in Susac syndrome (dated by TCRdb to between 2017 and 2020). For context, the study as a whole: Whether CD8+ T cell activation and differentiation in Susac syndrome was antigen driven was tested using repertoire sequencing.

Deletion took 6 bases off V and 0 bases off J, with a span of 16 bases between the germline ends. CDR1 and CDR2 were assigned from the germline V gene as SQVTM and ANQGSEA. The CDR3 holds 15 amino acids from the cysteine to the phenylalanine. Only the CDR3 DNA stays, 45 bases, in frame from base 1. Study-level results and caveats: The TCR sequencing and HLA analysis was acknowledged to have included a relatively small number of individuals.

RNA was extracted using the RNeasy kit, and about 0.5 to 1 ug of the RNA was reverse transcribed with random hexamers. The immunoSEQ multiplex PCR assay, covering 54 Vbeta and 13 Jbeta segments, was used to amplify TCR beta CDR3 regions. Bias from PCR amplification was corrected by using a synthetic template baseline for primer optimization and for computational correction. On the authors' methods: Reads were annotated to V, D and J genes per IMGT and analyzed with immunoSEQ Analyzer, keeping only productive sequences. To calculate clonality, Shannon entropy was normalized by log2 of the number of productive unique sequences and then subtracted from one. For each patient and control, public and private clones were evaluated within the 100 most prevalent clones. A clone was defined as Susac-specific if it was absent from the healthy and MS cohorts, from around 960 published viral clones and from other ImmuneACCESS disease sequences. Using fastp trimming at Q25 and MiXCR clonotype assembly, TCRdb reanalyzed the public sequencing data and kept in-frame beta chains. Rows merge per CDR3 protein into single entries with the most common DNA and genes. In this record, the V and J calls reflect TCRdb's handling and not the investigators' own analysis. The sample profile shows a few hundred thousand distinct CDR3 sequences; 85% to 95% of them were found once. The top ten clones comprise 0.082% of the sample.

The rearrangement combines TRBV29-1 with TRBJ2-3; a tentative D call is TRBD1 (6 bases match). The source material was CD4+ T cells from PBMCs. This TCR came from a human donor with multiple sclerosis. DNA sequence: TGCAGCGTGGGACGGACAGCCTATAGCACAGATACGCAGTATTTT. It encodes CSVGRTAYSTDTQYF.